The 3 T cell receptor beta chains below all came from one sample that was sequenced in a study of PD-L1 blockade in urothelial cancer. Clones were sequenced by immunoSEQ multiplex PCR, and TCRdb holds only the in-frame ones, with some missing. Here the sample spans about 51,000 clones, 86% being singletons. The source material was PBMCs, sampled around atezolizumab (anti-PD-L1) treatment. The source is a man aged 55 to 70 with urothelial cancer.

The gene calls are TRBV5-1 and TRBJ2-3, with 9 bases matching TRBD1. There are 15 residues in the CDR3. V shed 0 bases, J shed 5 bases, and the junction held 4 bases outside the gene matches. CDR1 SGHRS and CDR2 YFSETQ come from the germline V gene. The CDR3 DNA is TGCGCCAGCAGCTTGGGGACAGGGGTTATAGATACGCAGTATTTT. Encoded protein: CASSLGTGVIDTQYF.

The chain recombines TRBV7-2 with TRBJ2-7, with D possibly TRBD2 on 5 matching bases. Trimming took 4 bases from V and 0 from J, leaving 13 bases between them. The CDR3 is 15 residues long. Germline CDR1 SGHTA, CDR2 FQGNSA. Here the CDR3 DNA reads TGTGCCAGCAGCTCAGCGGTTTCGAGCTCCTACGAGCAGTACTTC. This translates into CASSSAVSSSYEQYF.

In DNA, the CDR3 is TGCGCCAGCAGCAAAGAGGGGGTTGGCACTGAAGCTTTCTTT. It codes for CASSKEGVGTEAFF. This chain connects TRBV5-1 to TRBJ1-1, with a weak D call TRBD1 (6 bases). The V gene lost 4 bases and the J gene lost 4 bases, with 14 bases spanning the gap. Germline CDR1 and CDR2: SGHRS and YFSETQ. The CDR3 is 14 residues long.